These 30 T cell receptor beta chains originate from one sample sequenced in a study of tumor-infiltrating lymphocytes in primary liver carcinoma (dated by TCRdb to 2016 to 2017). For sequencing, an Illumina HiSeq 2500 was employed. Using a constant-region primer and ProtoScript II reverse transcriptase, TCRbeta-specific cDNA was reverse-transcribed from around 520 ng total RNA. The TCRbeta libraries were prepared through three rounds of nested multiplex PCR following a slightly modified ARM-PCR procedure. Each of the first two PCR rounds ran for about 9 cycles and used multiplex TRBV1-TRBV30 forward primers together with a Cbeta reverse primer. TCRdb trimmed public reads at Q25 via fastp, called clones via MiXCR and kept in-frame beta chains. Each entry merges the rows of one CDR3 protein and shows their most common DNA and genes. This sample lists about 310,000 distinct CDR3 sequences; more than 55% were detected once. Of the sample, around 15% is held by the ten largest clones.

Blood RNA was extracted from unsorted whole blood with TRIzol reagent; germline DNA came from the DNeasy Blood & Tissue kit. Sequences were obtained from peripheral blood. These receptors were taken from a woman aged 25 to 39 with primary liver carcinoma and hepatitis B virus infection.

This clonotype was seen a handful of times. The rearrangement joins TRBV6-2 or TRBV6-3 to TRBJ1-4; D ambiguous. The ends were cut back, 2 bases at V and 4 bases at J, with 14 bases in the middle. Per germline, CDR1 MNHEY and CDR2 SVGEGT. The CDR3 sequence is 16 residues long. The CDR3 bases are TGTGCCAGCAGTTACAGAGGCGGATCGGTTAATGAAAAACTGTTTTTT. It encodes CASSYRGGSVNEKLFF.

This clonotype was seen only once. A much larger clonotype is one base distant, so this may be a read error. The chain joins TRBV6-1 to TRBJ2-1; 7 bases line up with TRBD1. CDR1 is MNHNS, CDR2 SASEGT, per germline. CDR3 length equals 14 residues. The CDR3 coding sequence is TGTGCCACCTTGGACAGGAGCTCCTGCAATGAGCAGTTCTTC. As protein: CATLDRSSCNEQFF.

The V call is TRBV6-1, the J call TRBJ2-1; 9 bases fit TRBD1. The CDR3 runs to 13 residues. Per germline, CDR1 MNHNS and CDR2 SASEGT. The V gene end was trimmed by 3 bases and the J gene end by 9 bases; junction bases not matched to a gene: 3. Here the CDR3 reads CASSEGQGIEQFF. CDR3 DNA: TGTGCCAGCAGTGAGGGACAGGGAATTGAGCAGTTCTTC.

A word on this clonotype: Given the absence of the conserved phenylalanine or tryptophan at the CDR3 end, a read error is likely. The chain couples TRBV11-2 to TRBJ1-2; D is ambiguous. The CDR3 has 15 residues. The V gene's germline CDR1 is SGHAT and CDR2 FQNNGV. The CDR3 region is CANSLESTGMGGYTS. The CDR3 bases are TGTGCCAACAGCCTAGAAAGTACTGGTATGGGGGGCTACACCTCC.

This clonotype was detected ten times or more. The genes are TRBV11-2 and TRBJ1-1; 8 positions match TRBD1. The V segment lost 2 bases and the J segment 11 bases; nucleotides outside the gene matches: 10. The germline V gene has CDR1 SGHAT and CDR2 FQNNGV. The CDR3 loop spans 14 amino acids. CDR3 DNA: TGTGCCAGCAGCTTATCTAGCAGGGGGCGAAAGGCTTTCTTT. It codes for CASSLSSRGRKAFF.

This chain joins TRBV30 and TRBJ1-2, with a tentative D call TRBD1 (6 bases). The CDR3 is made up of 14 amino acids. The V and J ends lost 3 bases and 5 bases respectively, with 16 bases between them. Germline CDR1 reads GTSNPN; CDR2 reads SVGIG (reference sequence). CDR3 nucleotides: TGTGCCTGGAGAGGTGGGGGGCGCGGATATGGCTACACCTTC. This gives the protein CAWRGGGRGYGYTF.

Comments on this clonotype: A junction end diverges from the germline sequence, so it may reflect a read error. The chain recombines TRBV11-2 with TRBJ2-1; D gene unclear. The germline V gene encodes CDR1 SGHAT and CDR2 FQNNGV. The CDR3 totals 12 residues. The CDR3 nucleotides read TGTGCCTGCAGCTTAGGAAGCCCACGGCAGTTCTTC. Translating it yields CACSLGSPRQFF.

Many counts were recorded for this clonotype. This rearrangement joins TRBV12-3 or TRBV12-4 to TRBJ2-7; maybe TRBD2 (5 bases). This CDR3 comprises 17 residues. V lost 4 bases and J lost 3, with 22 bases in between. CDR3 residues: CASSSRGLADLDYEQYF. CDR3 nucleotides: TGTGCCAGCAGTTCCCGCGGGTTGGCGGACCTGGACTACGAGCAGTACTTC.

The chain carries TRBV2 and TRBJ2-7; D call uncertain. CDR1 is SNHLY and CDR2 is FYNNEI in the germline V gene. Trimming cost V 2 bases and J 3 bases, with 14 bases left between them. This CDR3 region has 15 residues. The CDR3 spells CASSELAGPGYEQYF. For the CDR3, the DNA is TGTGCCAGCAGTGAATTGGCAGGACCTGGCTACGAGCAGTACTTC.

The chain combines TRBV5-1 with TRBJ2-1; 8 positions match TRBD2. Per germline, CDR1 SGHRS and CDR2 YFSETQ. The CDR3 consists of 15 residues. Trimming cost V 6 bases and J 4 bases; bases outside gene matches: 9. The chain's CDR3 is CASTPGTSDYNEQFF. The CDR3 DNA reads as TGCGCCAGCACACCCGGGACTAGTGATTACAATGAGCAGTTCTTC. Based on the CDR3 plus reference TRBV5-1 and TRBJ2-1, the full variable domain is KAGVTQTPRYLIKTRGQQVTLSCSPISGHRSVSWYQQTPGQGLQFLFEYFSETQRNKGNFPGRFSGRQFSNSRSEMNVSTLELGDSALYLCASTPGTSDYNEQFFGPGTRLTVL.

This clonotype was found a few times. This chain links TRBV28 with TRBJ2-7, with 7 bases fitting TRBD1. CDR3 size: 14 residues. V gave up 4 bases and J gave up 4 bases; unmatched junction bases: 7. Germline loops: CDR1 MDHEN, CDR2 SYDVKM. This chain's CDR3 is CASSSSGTAYEQYF. CDR3 nucleotides: TGTGCCAGCAGTTCCTCTGGGACAGCGTACGAGCAGTACTTC. Full variable domain (outside the CDR3, taken from reference TRBV28 and TRBJ2-7): DVKVTQSSRYLVKRTGEKVFLECVQDMDHENMFWYRQDPGLGLRLIYFSYDVKMKEKGDIPEGYSVSREKKERFSLILESASTNQTSMYLCASSSSGTAYEQYFGPGTRLTVT.

This clonotype showed up just a few times. The rearrangement links TRBV7-9 to TRBJ2-1; 8 bases agree with TRBD1. Germline assignment: CDR1 SEHNR and CDR2 FQNEAQ (reference sequence). V gave up 6 bases and J gave up 10 bases; unmatched junction bases: 14. The CDR3 is made up of 15 amino acids. The CDR3 loop is CASSSWGTGGEEQFF. In DNA, the CDR3 is TGTGCCAGCAGTTCATGGGGGACAGGCGGCGAGGAGCAGTTCTTC.

For this clonotype: A much larger clone lies one base from this, so it may be a read error. The chain carries TRBV6-2 or TRBV6-3 and TRBJ2-7; no firm D call. The CDR3 extends over 11 amino acids. Per germline, CDR1 MNHEY and CDR2 SVGEGT. The CDR3: CASTSGYEHYF. The CDR3 DNA reads TGTGCCAGCACTTCAGGCTACGAGCATTACTTC.

A word on this clonotype: This clone may be a read error of a much larger clone one base away. J is TRBJ2-1 and V is TRBV6-2 or TRBV6-3; TRBD2 aligns across 9 bases. The ends lost 0 bases at V and 7 bases at J; junction bases unmatched: 13. This CDR3 region has 18 residues. Germline lookup yields CDR1 MNHEY and CDR2 SVGEGT. The CDR3 nucleotides read TGTGCCAGCAGTTACTCGTTGGTGGCGGGAGGGAATATTAATGAGCAGTTCTTC. This codes for CASSYSLVAGGNINEQFF.

Worth noting for this clonotype: The junction and the germline gene differ at one end; a read error may be behind it. The rearrangement links TRBV5-6 to TRBJ1-2; 7 bases match TRBD1. CDR1 and CDR2 from the germline V gene are SGHDT and YYEEEE. The CDR3 is 13 residues long. CDR3 DNA: TGCGCCAACAGCCTCGGGACAGCGTATGGCTACACCTTC. It encodes CANSLGTAYGYTF.

Note on this clonotype: Relative to the germline gene, one junction end is altered; a read error may explain this. The CDR3, as DNA: TGCGCCAGCAGCCAATGGACTAGCGGGAGAACGGAGACCCAGTATTTC. Protein sequence: CASSQWTSGRTETQYF. This chain connects TRBV4-3 to TRBJ2-5; TRBD2 matches at 13 bases. The CDR3 totals 16 residues. Germline V gene sequence: CDR1 LGHNA, CDR2 YSLEER.

V and J are TRBV7-3 and TRBJ1-2; D is perhaps TRBD1 (5 bases). This CDR3 is 13 amino acids long. CDR1 and CDR2 from the germline V gene are SGHTA and FQGTGA. Between the trimmed V and J ends, which lost 3 bases and 6 bases, there was a span of 11 bases. The CDR3 nucleotides are TGTGCCAGCAGCTTGTCACCCAGGGATGGCTACACCTTC. It encodes CASSLSPRDGYTF.

Of note for this clonotype: One base away lies a much larger clone, so this may be a sequencing read error. The J gene is TRBJ2-6, the V gene TRBV11-2; tentatively, D is TRBD1 (7 bases). Germline CDR1 and CDR2: SGHAT and FQNNGV. This CDR3 spans 14 amino acids. CDR3 DNA: TGTGCCAGCAGCTTAGCGGCAGGGGGGAACGTCCCGACTTTC. It is translated as CASSLAAGGNVPTF.

With respect to this clonotype: This may be a read error: a much more frequent sequence differs by one nucleotide. The chain has TRBV29-1 and TRBJ1-1; no definite D call. Germline assignment: CDR1 SQVTM and CDR2 ANQGSEA. The CDR3 runs to 11 residues. The CDR3 loop reads CNAGPYTEAFF. As DNA, the CDR3 is TGCAACGCCGGACCCTACACTGAAGCTTTCTTT.

This clonotype was seen a handful of times. J is TRBJ2-2 and V is TRBV28, with D maybe TRBD2 (5 bases). Germline V CDR1 and CDR2: MDHEN, SYDVKM. The CDR3 extends over 14 amino acids. The V and J ends lost 7 bases and 8 bases respectively, with 17 bases between them. The CDR3 protein is CASNPGLLVGELFF. The CDR3 DNA sequence: TGTGCCAGCAACCCGGGGTTGCTGGTAGGGGAGCTGTTTTTT.

As for this clonotype: This may be a read error, as it is one base from a much larger clone. This chain connects TRBV4-1 to TRBJ2-1; D not certain. The CDR3 is 14 residues long. The germline V and J ends were trimmed by 4 bases and 8 bases, with 15 bases remaining between them. Germline values: CDR1 MGHRA, CDR2 YSYEKL. CDR3: CASSRIPLDDEQFF. The CDR3 DNA reads TGCGCCAGCAGCCGAATCCCACTGGACGATGAGCAGTTCTTC.

CDR3 amino acids: CASSLSTNRTVQYF. The CDR3 DNA sequence: TGTGCCAGCAGCTTATCGACTAACAGGACGGTGCAGTACTTC. The chain combines TRBV11-2 with TRBJ2-7; either TRBD1 or TRBD2 may fit D (5 bases each). Germline CDR1 reads SGHAT; CDR2 reads FQNNGV. V was trimmed by 2 bases and J by 9 bases, leaving 17 bases between them. The length of the CDR3 is 14 residues. The full variable domain, completed using reference TRBV11-2 and TRBJ2-7, is EAGVAQSPRYKIIEKRQSVAFWCNPISGHATLYWYQQILGQGPKLLIQFQNNGVVDDSQLPKDRFSAERLKGVDSTLKIQPAKLEDSAVYLCASSLSTNRTVQYFGPGTRLTVT.

In the case of this clonotype: No conserved phenylalanine or tryptophan is present at the end of the CDR3, so a read error is the likely explanation. V gene TRBV11-2 combines with J gene TRBJ1-1; perhaps TRBD1 as D (6 bases). The CDR3 is 14 residues long. Germline values: CDR1 SGHAT, CDR2 FQNNGV. CDR3 region: CASGGAVLNIEAFY. The CDR3 coding sequence is TGTGCCAGCGGGGGGGCAGTTCTGAACATTGAAGCTTTCTAT.

The CDR3 reads CASSYDKVVNTEAFF. The CDR3, as DNA: TGTGCCAGCAGTTACGATAAAGTCGTGAACACTGAAGCTTTCTTT. The chain combines TRBV6-2 or TRBV6-3 with TRBJ1-1; no firm D call. CDR1 MNHEY and CDR2 SVGEGT come from the germline V gene. The ends were cut back, 2 bases at V and 0 bases at J, with 10 bases in the middle. The length of the CDR3 is 15 residues.

This chain joins TRBV13 and TRBJ1-5; D remains unclear. V gave up 8 bases and J gave up 6 bases, with 14 bases separating them. This CDR3 contains 13 residues. CDR1 and CDR2 (germline): PRHDT, FYEKMQ (reference sequence). CDR3: CASSKGRSQPQHF. The CDR3 DNA is TGTGCCAGCTCCAAAGGTCGGAGTCAGCCCCAGCATTTT.

The gene calls are TRBV12-3 or TRBV12-4 and TRBJ2-1, with TRBD2 identical over 12 bases. This CDR3 has 16 residues. Unmatched junction bases numbered 14, after V lost 8 bases and J lost 9 bases. The CDR3 region has the DNA TGTGCCAGCGGGCCGATCTCTAGCGGGAGGGCCGGTGAGCAGTTCTTC. Protein sequence: CASGPISSGRAGEQFF.

This clonotype has more than one count but fewer than ten. V is TRBV7-9 and J is TRBJ1-6; D gene unclear. Germline V gene lookup returns CDR1 SEHNR and CDR2 FQNEAQ (reference sequence). V was pared by 6 bases and J by 8 bases, with 17 bases between. This CDR3 has 15 amino acids. Here the CDR3 reads CASRTGSHEDSPLHF. Written as DNA, the CDR3 is TGTGCCAGCAGGACCGGGAGTCATGAGGATTCACCCCTCCACTTT.

The gene calls are TRBV23-1 and TRBJ2-7; maybe TRBD2 (8 bases). TRBV23-1 is marked as an open reading frame, function uncertain. Trimming pared 0 bases from V and 6 bases from J, leaving 18 bases between. This CDR3 is built from 16 residues. CDR3 in amino acids: CASSQSSGSSGGEQYF. The DNA for the CDR3 is TGCGCCAGCAGTCAATCGAGCGGGAGCTCAGGGGGCGAGCAGTACTTC.

This chain joins TRBV7-8 and TRBJ1-1, with D possibly being TRBD1 (6 bases). The V and J ends lost 1 base and 1 base respectively, with 13 bases between them. Germline lookup yields CDR1 SGHVS and CDR2 FQNEAQ. The CDR3 consists of 16 residues. CDR3 protein: CASSLEQGGRNTEAFF. In nucleotides, the CDR3 is TGTGCCAGCAGCTTAGAACAGGGTGGGCGGAACACTGAAGCTTTCTTT.

A remark on this clonotype: This may arise from a read error, as a much more abundant clone is one base away. The chain carries TRBV12-3 or TRBV12-4 and TRBJ2-3, with D possibly being TRBD1 or TRBD2 (5 bases each). With 8 bases removed from V and 5 bases from J, the gap between germline ends came to 17 bases. The length of the CDR3 is 14 residues. The CDR3 DNA is TGTGCCAGCGAGGGGACCCCACGGGTAGATACGCAGTATTTT. Its translation is CASEGTPRVDTQYF.